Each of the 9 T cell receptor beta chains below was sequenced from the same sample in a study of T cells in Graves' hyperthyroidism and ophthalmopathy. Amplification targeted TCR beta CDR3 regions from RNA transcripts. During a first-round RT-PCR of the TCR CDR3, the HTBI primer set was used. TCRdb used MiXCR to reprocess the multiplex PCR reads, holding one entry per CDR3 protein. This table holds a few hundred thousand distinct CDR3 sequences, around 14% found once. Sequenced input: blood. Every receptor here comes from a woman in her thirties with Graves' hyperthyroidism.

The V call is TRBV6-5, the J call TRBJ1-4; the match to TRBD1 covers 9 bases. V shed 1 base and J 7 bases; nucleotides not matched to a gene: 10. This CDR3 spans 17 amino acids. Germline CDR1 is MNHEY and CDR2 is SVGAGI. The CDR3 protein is CASSYLEPGQGTEKLFF. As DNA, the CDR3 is TGTGCCAGCAGTTACTTAGAACCGGGACAGGGTACTGAAAAACTGTTTTTT.

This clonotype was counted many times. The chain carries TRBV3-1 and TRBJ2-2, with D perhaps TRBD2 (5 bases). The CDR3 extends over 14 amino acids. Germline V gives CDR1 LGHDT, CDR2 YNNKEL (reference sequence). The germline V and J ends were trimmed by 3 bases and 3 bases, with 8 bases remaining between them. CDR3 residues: CASSHVAYTGELFF. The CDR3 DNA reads TGTGCCAGCAGCCACGTAGCGTACACCGGGGAGCTGTTTTTT.

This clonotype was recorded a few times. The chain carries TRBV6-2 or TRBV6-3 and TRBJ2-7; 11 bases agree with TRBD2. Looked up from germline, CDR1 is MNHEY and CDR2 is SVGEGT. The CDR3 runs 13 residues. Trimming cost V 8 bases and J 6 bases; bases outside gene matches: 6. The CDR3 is CASFGSGRAEQYF. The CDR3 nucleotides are TGTGCCAGCTTTGGTAGCGGGAGGGCCGAGCAGTACTTC.

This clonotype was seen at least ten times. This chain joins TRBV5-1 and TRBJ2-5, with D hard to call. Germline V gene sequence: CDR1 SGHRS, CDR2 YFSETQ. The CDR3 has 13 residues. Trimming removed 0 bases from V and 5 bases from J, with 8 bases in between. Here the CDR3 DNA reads TGCGCCAGCAGCTTGGCCCCACGGGAGACCCAGTACTTC. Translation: CASSLAPRETQYF.

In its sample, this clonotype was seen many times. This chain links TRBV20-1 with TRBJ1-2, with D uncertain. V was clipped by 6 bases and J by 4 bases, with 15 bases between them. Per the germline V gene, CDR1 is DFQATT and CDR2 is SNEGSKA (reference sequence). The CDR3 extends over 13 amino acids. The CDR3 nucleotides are TGCAGTGCGCCAAACCAGGTGCCCTATGGCTACACCTTC. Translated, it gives CSAPNQVPYGYTF.

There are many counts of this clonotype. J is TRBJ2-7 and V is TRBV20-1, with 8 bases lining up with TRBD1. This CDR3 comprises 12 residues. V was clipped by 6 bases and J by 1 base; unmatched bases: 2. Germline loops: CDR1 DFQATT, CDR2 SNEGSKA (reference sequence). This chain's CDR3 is CSARTGSYEQYF. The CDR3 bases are TGCAGTGCACGGACAGGGTCCTACGAGCAGTACTTC.

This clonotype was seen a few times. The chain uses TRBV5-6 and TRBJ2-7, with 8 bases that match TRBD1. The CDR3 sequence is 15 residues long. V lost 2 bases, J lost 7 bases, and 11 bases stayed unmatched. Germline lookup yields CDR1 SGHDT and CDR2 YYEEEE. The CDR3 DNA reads TGTGCCAGCAGCTTCCGGACAGGGTTGGGTTTAGAGCAGTACTTC. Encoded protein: CASSFRTGLGLEQYF.

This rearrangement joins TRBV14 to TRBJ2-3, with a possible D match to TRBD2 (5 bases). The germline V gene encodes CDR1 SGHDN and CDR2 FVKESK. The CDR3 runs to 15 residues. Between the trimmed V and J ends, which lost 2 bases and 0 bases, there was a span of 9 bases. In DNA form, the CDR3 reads TGTGCCAGCAGCCAAAAGCGGTATAGCACAGATACGCAGTATTTT. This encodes CASSQKRYSTDTQYF. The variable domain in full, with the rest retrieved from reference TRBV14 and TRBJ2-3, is EAGVTQFPSHSVIEKGQTVTLRCDPISGHDNLYWYRRVMGKEIKFLLHFVKESKQDESGMPNNRFLAERTGGTYSTLKVQPAELEDSGVYFCASSQKRYSTDTQYFGPGTRLTVL.

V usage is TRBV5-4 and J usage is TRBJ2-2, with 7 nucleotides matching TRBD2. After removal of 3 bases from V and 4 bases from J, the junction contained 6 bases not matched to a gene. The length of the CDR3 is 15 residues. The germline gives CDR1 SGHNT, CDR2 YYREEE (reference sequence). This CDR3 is CASSWGEGSTGELFF. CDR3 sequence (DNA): TGTGCCAGCAGCTGGGGGGAGGGAAGCACCGGGGAGCTGTTTTTT.